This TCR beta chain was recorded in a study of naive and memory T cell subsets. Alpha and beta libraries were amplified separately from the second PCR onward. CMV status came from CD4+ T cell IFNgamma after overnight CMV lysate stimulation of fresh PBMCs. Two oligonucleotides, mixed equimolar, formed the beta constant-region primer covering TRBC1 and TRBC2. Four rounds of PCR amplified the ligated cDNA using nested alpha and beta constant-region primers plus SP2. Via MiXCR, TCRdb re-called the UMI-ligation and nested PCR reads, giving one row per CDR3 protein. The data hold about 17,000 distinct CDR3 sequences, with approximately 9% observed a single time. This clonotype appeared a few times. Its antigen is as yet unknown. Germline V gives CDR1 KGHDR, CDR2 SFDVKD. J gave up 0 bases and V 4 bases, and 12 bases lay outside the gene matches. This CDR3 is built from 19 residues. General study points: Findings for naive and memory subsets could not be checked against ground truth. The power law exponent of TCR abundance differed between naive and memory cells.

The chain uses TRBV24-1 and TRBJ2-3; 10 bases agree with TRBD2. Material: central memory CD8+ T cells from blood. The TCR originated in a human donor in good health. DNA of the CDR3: TGTGCCACCAGTGACCAAGGACTAGCGGAGGGGGCTAGCACAGATACGCAGTATTTT. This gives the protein CATSDQGLAEGASTDTQYF.